This T cell receptor (beta chain) was sequenced during a study of shared clonotypes between healthy human individuals. Across the whole study: Per donor, three plates held CD4 naive cells, three held CD4 memory, two held CD8 naive and one held CD8 memory. Study-level findings and limits: Among a few donors, roughly 5.5% of naive CD4 clonotypes were found in common.

The CDR3 is 15 residues long. Germline loops: CDR1 SGHNT, CDR2 YYREEE (reference sequence). The J segment lost 5 bases and the V segment lost 5 bases, leaving 6 bases of the junction unmatched. Adult Caucasians living in Nashville, Tennessee made up all of the donors. Investigators divided CD4+ cells into CD45RA+ naive and CD45RA-negative memory subsets. TCRdb's table, derived via immunoSEQ multiplex PCR, lists solely in-frame clones and lacks some. The sample gives about 1 million clones, under 80% of which show up once; nearly 1.5% is in the top ten. As regards this clone: What it binds is unknown.

Sequenced sample: memory CD4+ T cells sorted from blood. Noted subset: CD45RA-negative fraction. The chain couples TRBV5-4 to TRBJ2-5; 13 nucleotides agree with TRBD2. This clonotype was sampled from a young man in good health. The chain's CDR3 is CASRTSGGIMETQYF. In DNA form, the CDR3 reads TGTGCCAGCAGGACTAGCGGGGGGATTATGGAGACCCAGTACTTC.